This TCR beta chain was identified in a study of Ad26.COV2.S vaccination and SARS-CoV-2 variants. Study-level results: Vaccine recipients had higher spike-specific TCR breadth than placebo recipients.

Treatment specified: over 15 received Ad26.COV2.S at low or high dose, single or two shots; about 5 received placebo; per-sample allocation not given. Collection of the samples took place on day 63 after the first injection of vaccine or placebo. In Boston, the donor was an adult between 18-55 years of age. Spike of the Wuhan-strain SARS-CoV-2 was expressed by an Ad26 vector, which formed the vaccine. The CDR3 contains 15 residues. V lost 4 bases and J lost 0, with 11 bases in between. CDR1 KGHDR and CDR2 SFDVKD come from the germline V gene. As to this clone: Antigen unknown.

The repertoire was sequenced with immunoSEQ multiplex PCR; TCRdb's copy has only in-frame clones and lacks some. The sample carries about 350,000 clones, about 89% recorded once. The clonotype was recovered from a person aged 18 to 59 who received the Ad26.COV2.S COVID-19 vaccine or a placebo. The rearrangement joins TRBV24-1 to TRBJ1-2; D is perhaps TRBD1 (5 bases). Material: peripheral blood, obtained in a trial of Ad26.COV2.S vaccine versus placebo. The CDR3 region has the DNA TGTGCCACCAGTGAAACAGGCTTTTCTAACTATGGCTACACCTTC. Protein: CATSETGFSNYGYTF.